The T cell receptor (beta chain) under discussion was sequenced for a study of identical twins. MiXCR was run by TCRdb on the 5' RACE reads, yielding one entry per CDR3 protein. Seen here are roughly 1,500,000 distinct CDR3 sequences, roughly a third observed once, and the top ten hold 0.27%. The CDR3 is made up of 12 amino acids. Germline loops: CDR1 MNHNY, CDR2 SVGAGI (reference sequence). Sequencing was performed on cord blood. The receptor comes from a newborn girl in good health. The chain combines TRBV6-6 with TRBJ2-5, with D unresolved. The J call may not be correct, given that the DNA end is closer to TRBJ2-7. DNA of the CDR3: TGTGCCAGCAGCCGGATCCATCCCGAGCAGTACTTC. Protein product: CASSRIHPEQYF.